This TCR beta chain emerged from a study of cytomegalovirus exposure and HLA in healthy donors (dated by TCRdb to about 2017). Background for the entire study: An earlier analysis of about 560 of the donors reported roughly 300 Gb of sequence data and approximately 120 million unique TCR beta sequences obtained from around 170 million T cells. Approximately 300 gigabases of sequencing data and roughly 80 million unique TCR sequences made up an early release that covered approximately 700 HLA-typed donors. Of the roughly 400 genotyped donors, 81% were placed in the genetic ancestry cluster associated with self-reported Caucasian donors. The study aimed to test whether cataloging public T cell receptors could reveal signatures of past pathogen exposure. The study profiled the T cell repertoires of 500 to 800 subjects by immunosequencing and related them to cytomegalovirus serostatus. In addition to the first cohort of approximately 650 subjects, a separate validation cohort of about 120 different subjects was used. High-throughput TCR immunosequencing, statistical association of individual TCRs with disease status, and machine learning were combined to predict cytomegalovirus infection status. A later analysis re-examined previously published TCR beta repertoires from about 700 donors and added high-resolution HLA genotyping to investigate patterns of TCR occurrence. Rather than drawing on any new phenotypic data, the later analysis identified candidate immune exposures from TCR beta sequences and the way those sequences occurred across donors. An earlier analysis of about 600 of the donors used high-throughput TCR beta sequencing to judge whether each TCR beta V gene segment behaved as functional or pseudogenic. Alongside the repertoire data, information on donor age, sex, ethnicity and CMV serostatus was compiled. A later genetic analysis used genome-wide SNP genotypes for about three fifths of the 666 donors, treating that subset as a discovery cohort. Every repertoire in the discovery cohort had been generated on one and the same sequencing platform. HLA typing included class I and class II loci at four-digit resolution. The number of typed donors differed by locus: 629-630 for A, B, C, DRB1 and DQB1; approximately 540 for DQA1; 606 for DPA1; and 400 to 480 for DPB1. Because of strong linkage in the cohort, roughly five DR-DQ haplotypes were treated as single units for association and clustering. On average, 235,054 unique TCR beta nucleotide sequences were sequenced per donor among 398 genotyped donors of the cohort, with roughly a sixth of those sequences being non-productive. Points the paper makes about the study in general: The authors suggested that the approach could potentially be extended to other disease states and immunological phenotypes. A cluster of highly shared sequence variants was judged likely to be a technical artifact of the sequencing pipeline. In a later analysis, most CMV-associated TCR beta chains were found to appear HLA-restricted, with HLA associations seemingly driven largely by CMV exposure. In this cohort, only TCR beta chains were sequenced, and detectable features were limited by the absence of alpha or paired-chain data. Specific HLA alleles were associated with 15,000 to 20,000 TCR beta sequences at a false discovery rate of 0.05 in a later analysis. V-gene and J-gene trimming of TCR beta chains was associated with a missense DCLRE1C variant in a later genetic analysis, and the association was replicated in an independent cohort. According to a later genetic analysis, donors in an Asian-associated ancestry cluster had fewer N-insertions in productive TCRs than the approximately 670-donor mean. In a later analysis, HLA-associated TCR beta chains showed more clonal expansion and lower generation probabilities than non-associated chains that were equally common. In vitro tests confirmed that three of the cytomegalovirus-associated TCR beta chains recognize cytomegalovirus antigens. Immune exposure information for the cohort was limited to CMV serostatus. Several of the top co-occurrence clusters appeared to be linked to parvovirus B19, influenza, CMV and Epstein-Barr virus, according to a later analysis. Approximately 18 rarely observed V segments, including chromosome 9 orphons, were excluded from the earlier analysis of about 600 of the donors because counts were too low. In the study, about 150 TCR beta chains were listed as associated with cytomegalovirus. Because some donors lacked HLA typing at each locus, the association tests relied only on the typed subset. The presence/absence analyses assumed that sequencing depth was roughly uniform across donors, and that assumption may not be true. In both the original and validation cohorts, the classifier was reported to diagnose cytomegalovirus status with high specificity and sensitivity. Most TCR sequences were seen in very few donors, while some public TCRs were found in many individuals. Correlated functional status among segregating V segments might be attributable to linkage disequilibrium, but an unknown experimental factor could not be ruled out. A further reported finding was that TCR beta sequences accurately predicted the HLA-A and HLA-B alleles for most subjects in the first cohort. An earlier analysis of approximately 530 of the donors showed that most TCR beta V segments appeared in productive rearrangements either about 87% or about 30% of the time, which broadly matched IMGT annotations. Assigning TCR associations to individual alleles was difficult when HLA alleles, especially DR and DQ, strongly co-occurred. Because the 87-base-pair reads could not distinguish some IMGT-functional V segments, including TRBV6-2 and TRBV6-3, those segments were excluded. In a later analysis, the rate of TCR association differed among HLA loci, with DRB1 alleles having the most associated TCRs and HLA-C alleles having the fewest.

The method was the immunoSEQ multiplex PCR assay. For the multiplex PCR, a mixture combining 60 forward primers for TCR Vbeta segments and 13 reverse primers for TCR Jbeta segments was used. The CDR3 region of rearranged TCR beta genes was amplified from genomic DNA with a multiplex PCR assay. The Illumina HiSeq System was used to sequence the amplified TCR beta libraries as 87-base-pair reads. In the paper's pipeline: Across the 500 to 850 repertoires, a later analysis counted some 80 million unique TCR beta chains, approximately 10 million of which were shared by at least two donors. A nearest-neighbor algorithm error-corrected the raw reads and collapsed the reads into unique sequences, merging closely related sequences to remove PCR and sequencing errors. To assign V, D and J gene segments, CDR3 sequences were aligned to IMGT reference sequences. For a sequence to be retained, a match of at least six nucleotides to both a V gene segment and a J gene segment was required. A rearrangement was called productive if the CDR3 had no stop codons and remained in frame with V and J, and every other rearrangement was called non-productive. Following IMGT convention, CDR3 was defined as the stretch from the second conserved V-encoded cysteine up to the conserved J-encoded phenylalanine. The earlier analysis of about 500 of the donors excluded sequences that lacked an unambiguous match to a single V gene segment. In an earlier analysis of roughly 500 of the donors, V segments were called functional above 56.7% productive rearrangements and were called segregating when the between-donor standard deviation exceeded 5%. A statistical classification framework was built to diagnose cytomegalovirus status from the catalog of TCR beta chain sequences. In a later analysis, V and J genes were assigned by comparing TCR nucleotide sequences against IMGT/GENE-DB human TR gene sequences. The TCRdist pipeline was used in a later analysis to assign CDR3 sequences and most-parsimonious VDJ recombination scenarios. In a later analysis, every TCR beta chain was defined by the combination of its CDR3 amino acid sequence and its V-gene family, and reads without a unique V-gene family were dropped. To address suspected cross-contamination and a sequencing artifact, a later analysis removed 592 highly shared, low-generation-probability nucleotide sequences. For each public chain, a later analysis derived a clonal expansion index from normalized ranks of inferred template counts within each repertoire. In a later analysis, generation probabilities were computed with a VDJ recombination model fitted to out-of-frame rearrangements, and the resulting probabilities were checked against IGoR. In a later analysis, hypergeometric tests were used to score TCR-TCR, TCR-HLA and TCR-CMV co-occurrence, with a repertoire-size bias correction applied to TCR pairs. To estimate false discovery rates, a later analysis permuted the HLA or CMV assignments 20 times. In a later analysis, co-occurring TCRs were grouped using DBSCAN, and TCRdist sequence similarity was added for clustering within HLA-allele-positive subsets. For co-occurrence clustering, repertoires with fewer than 30,000 or more than 120,000 public chains were excluded, along with about five repertoires with anomalous nucleotide sharing. TCRdb mirrors the immuneACCESS table, restricted to in-frame sequences. Some clones are absent from its copies; in checked studies, under half trace to an unresolved V gene, and the reason for the others is unknown. V, J and clone size are taken as reported in that table, and D and trimming were inferred from the DNA itself. The sample table holds nearly 110,000 clones, of which about 71% were seen once. About 0.84% of the sample belongs to the ten largest clones.

In total, roughly 670 healthy bone marrow donors made up the cohort. All cohort members were sampled while nominally healthy, although unrecorded immune exposures were likely present. The donor tested CMV seronegative, placing the donor among the roughly 400 seronegative members of the cohort. A peripheral blood sample was provided by each donor, and peripheral blood mononuclear cells were used for TCR beta sequencing. The Qiagen DNeasy Blood Extraction Kit was used to extract genomic DNA from the blood cell samples. In this sample, this clone turned up a few times. Its antigen has not been determined. Base qualities are not recorded, but no much larger clone differs from it by a single base. Measured from the cysteine to the phenylalanine, the CDR3 is 14 residues long. Only CDR3 DNA is held: 42 bases, read in frame from base 1. The germline V gene yields SGHDT for CDR1 and YYEEEE for CDR2. Trimming leaves V shorter by 9 bases and J shorter by 7 bases, with the junction holding 11 bases beyond the gene matches.

Sequenced sample: PBMCs. The TCR comes from a boy aged 5 to 17 in good health and CMV-seronegative. The V gene is TRBV5-6 and the J gene is TRBJ2-2; 8 bases in between match TRBD1. The CDR3 is CATRTGWDVGELFF. The sequenced DNA is TGTGCCACACGGACAGGGTGGGATGTCGGGGAGCTGTTTTTT.